This TCR beta chain was obtained from a study of Ad26.COV2.S vaccination and SARS-CoV-2 variants. There are 14 residues in the CDR3. Trimming removed 0 bases from V and 2 bases from J, with 9 bases in between. Germline V lookup: CDR1 SGHRS, CDR2 YFSETQ. Only in-frame clones appear in the TCRdb table, and some are missing; sequencing was by immunoSEQ multiplex PCR. The data hold 300,000 to 450,000 clones, with about 85% observed a single time. Treatment indicated: 15 to 20 received Ad26.COV2.S at low or high dose, single or two shots; roughly five received placebo; per-sample allocation not given. On day 63 after the first injection, vaccine and placebo recipients gave samples.

The rearrangement uses TRBV5-1 and TRBJ2-7, with a tentative D call TRBD2 (5 bases). This clonotype was obtained from a person between 18 and 65 years old who received the Ad26.COV2.S COVID-19 vaccine or a placebo. The sequenced sample was peripheral blood, obtained in a trial of Ad26.COV2.S vaccine versus placebo. CDR3 region: CASSLEDSAYEQYF. CDR3 sequence (DNA): TGCGCCAGCAGCTTGGAGGACTCTGCCTACGAGCAGTACTTC.